Below are 8 T cell receptor beta chains sequenced from a single sample in a study of cytomegalovirus exposure and HLA in healthy donors. The PCR ran on 60 Vbeta and 13 Jbeta primers. Sequencing used immunoSEQ multiplex PCR; TCRdb keeps in-frame clones, though not all of them. This sample has 110,000 or so clones, with 74% found just once. Sequences were obtained from PBMCs. The receptors here all came from a human donor in good health.

The rearrangement links TRBV29-1 to TRBJ1-4, with D maybe TRBD1 (5 bases). CDR1 and CDR2 (germline): SQVTM, ANQGSEA. V was trimmed by 2 bases and J by 3 bases, leaving 10 bases between them. This CDR3 is built from 14 residues. The CDR3 loop reads CSVESDTSNEKLFF. As DNA, the CDR3 is TGCAGCGTTGAATCGGACACTTCTAATGAAAAACTGTTTTTT.

The chain employs TRBV6-5 and TRBJ1-3; D not resolved. V dropped 6 bases and J dropped 4 bases, with 16 bases sitting between them. Germline V CDR1 and CDR2: MNHEY, SVGAGI. The CDR3 length is 15 residues. The CDR3 nucleotides are TGTGCCAGCAGCCTAACTTTACTGCCCGGAAACACCATATATTTT. Its protein product is CASSLTLLPGNTIYF.

The J gene is TRBJ2-5, the V gene TRBV25-1, with D possibly TRBD1 on 6 matching bases. There are 13 residues in the CDR3. Germline CDR1 is MGHDK and CDR2 is SYGVNS. V dropped 4 bases and J dropped 6 bases, with 12 bases sitting between them. The CDR3 DNA reads as TGTGCCAGCAGTGTACAGGGAATACAGACCCAGTACTTC. Encoded protein: CASSVQGIQTQYF.

This chain links TRBV7-9 with TRBJ1-3; D possibly corresponds to TRBD1 (6 bases). CDR1 is SEHNR, CDR2 FQNEAQ, per germline (reference sequence). The V end lost 7 bases, the J end lost 0 bases, and 7 bases lay between the germline ends. The CDR3 loop spans 13 amino acids. The CDR3 nucleotides are TGTGCCAGCAACAGGGTCTCTGGAAACACCATATATTTT. It encodes CASNRVSGNTIYF.

The J gene is TRBJ1-1, the V gene TRBV6-1; D is perhaps TRBD1 (5 bases). The CDR3 totals 14 residues. CDR1 MNHNS and CDR2 SASEGT come from the germline V gene. Trimming stripped 4 bases from V and 1 base from J, with 10 bases between. CDR3 residues: CASSGGLRNTEAFF. The DNA of the CDR3 is TGTGCCAGCAGTGGGGGACTGAGGAACACTGAAGCTTTCTTT.

This chain links TRBV4-1 with TRBJ1-3, with D tentatively TRBD1 (5 bases). Germline CDR1 reads MGHRA; CDR2 reads YSYEKL. V was trimmed by 1 base and J by 2 bases, leaving 12 bases between them. The CDR3 has 16 amino acids. The CDR3 region has the DNA TGCGCCAGCAGCCAAGTTGGCCCAGGGACTGGAAACACCATATATTTT. Protein: CASSQVGPGTGNTIYF.

This sequence joins TRBV28 and TRBJ1-2; perhaps TRBD1 as D (6 bases). Germline assignment: CDR1 MDHEN and CDR2 SYDVKM. The CDR3 sequence is 15 residues long. Trimming left V 2 bases short and J 4 bases short, with 14 bases between. CDR3 residues: CASSLEGGGGYGYTF. In DNA, the CDR3 is TGTGCCAGCAGTTTAGAGGGGGGGGGTGGCTATGGCTACACCTTC.

The chain employs TRBV19 and TRBJ1-3; TRBD1 is a possible D gene (6 bases). Trimming removed 8 bases at V and 2 bases at J, with 7 bases between. The CDR3 is 12 residues long. Germline-derived CDR1 and CDR2 are LNHDA and SQIVND (reference sequence). CDR3 sequence (DNA): TGTGCCAGTGAGGGGGCTGGAAACACCATATATTTT. Translated: CASEGAGNTIYF.